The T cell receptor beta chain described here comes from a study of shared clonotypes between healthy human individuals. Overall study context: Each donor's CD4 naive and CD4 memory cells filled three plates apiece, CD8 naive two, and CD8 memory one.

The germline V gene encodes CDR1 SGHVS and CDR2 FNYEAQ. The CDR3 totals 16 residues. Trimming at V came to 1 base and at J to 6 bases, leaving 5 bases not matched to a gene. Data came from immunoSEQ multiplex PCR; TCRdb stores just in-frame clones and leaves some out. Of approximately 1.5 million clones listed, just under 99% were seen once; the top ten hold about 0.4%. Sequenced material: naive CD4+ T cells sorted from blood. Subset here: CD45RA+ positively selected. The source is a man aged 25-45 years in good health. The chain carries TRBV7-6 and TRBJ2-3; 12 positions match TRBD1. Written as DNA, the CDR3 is TGTGCCAGCAGCTTAGTAGGGACAGGGGGCATTGATACGCAGTATTTT. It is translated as CASSLVGTGGIDTQYF.